These 22 T cell receptor beta chains originate from one sample sequenced in a study of CD8+ T cells in alopecia areata. RNA, once extracted, was reverse transcribed into cDNA for use as the sequencing template. Clones were sequenced by immunoSEQ multiplex PCR, and TCRdb holds only the in-frame ones, with some missing. Among about 110,000 clones, around 50% were seen once, and the ten largest hold 9% to 15%. Treatment indicated: oral pan-JAK inhibitor, 5-10 mg twice daily. Sequences were derived from CD8+ T cells sorted from blood, sampled at week 24, from a patient treated with tofacitinib. The receptors here all came from a human donor with alopecia areata.

This chain uses TRBV6-6 with TRBJ2-7, with a possible D match to TRBD1 (6 bases). V dropped 9 bases and J dropped 4 bases, with 13 bases sitting between them. In germline, CDR1 is MNHNY, CDR2 SVGAGI (reference sequence). CDR3 length: 12 amino acids. This chain's CDR3 is CASGDKGYEQYF. DNA of the CDR3: TGTGCCAGTGGGGACAAAGGGTACGAGCAGTACTTC.

This clone was counted between two and nine times. This chain joins TRBV11-2 and TRBJ2-3, with 12 bases fitting TRBD2. Germline V gene data show CDR1 as SGHAT and CDR2 as FQNNGV. This CDR3 contains 16 residues. Unmatched junction bases numbered 6, after V lost 4 bases and J lost 4 bases. CDR3 sequence: CASSSTSGGTPDTQYF. Written as DNA, the CDR3 is TGTGCCAGCAGCTCCACTAGCGGGGGGACCCCAGATACGCAGTATTTT.

This clone was seen a handful of times. The rearrangement joins TRBV27 to TRBJ2-7; 8 bases match TRBD2. This CDR3 has 14 amino acids. Germline V lookup: CDR1 MNHEY, CDR2 SMNVEV (reference sequence). J lost 5 bases, V lost 2 bases, and 5 bases had no gene match. The CDR3 reads CASSLREGRDEQYF. The DNA for the CDR3 is TGTGCCAGCAGTTTACGGGAGGGACGCGACGAGCAGTACTTC.

Comments on this clone: A far larger clone is one nucleotide away, so this likely arose from a read error. J is TRBJ2-1 and V is TRBV6-1; 14 positions match TRBD2. J was trimmed by 6 bases and V by 4 bases; bases with no gene match: 2. CDR1 and CDR2 (germline): MNHNS, SASEGT. The CDR3 contains 15 residues. The CDR3 DNA is TGTGCCAGCAGTGCGACTAGCGGGGGGGCCAATGAGCAGTTCTTC. Translation gives CASSATSGGANEQFF.

This clone was observed a handful of times. J is TRBJ1-5 and V is TRBV2, with D perhaps TRBD1 (6 bases). Germline CDR1 is SNHLY and CDR2 is FYNNEI. The germline V and J ends were trimmed by 2 bases and 7 bases, with 12 bases remaining between them. The length of the CDR3 is 14 residues. The CDR3 is CASSETGNYQPQHF. CDR3 DNA: TGTGCCAGCAGTGAAACAGGGAACTACCAGCCCCAGCATTTT.

This clone was picked up a small number of times. The gene calls are TRBV13 and TRBJ2-2; D is perhaps TRBD2 (6 bases). This CDR3 is built from 14 residues. Trimming cost V 5 bases and J 5 bases, with 12 bases left between them. From germline, CDR1 is PRHDT and CDR2 FYEKMQ (reference sequence). CDR3 in amino acids: CASSPSRGTGELFF. The CDR3 DNA reads as TGTGCCAGCAGCCCCTCCCGGGGGACCGGGGAGCTGTTTTTT.

The V and J genes are TRBV4-1 and TRBJ2-7; D is unresolved. There are 12 residues in the CDR3. Deletions cut 3 bases from V and 7 bases from J, with 10 bases between. Germline V CDR1 and CDR2: MGHRA, YSYEKL. The CDR3 DNA is TGCGCCAGCAGCCAGGCCAGTGGGGAGCAGTACTTC. Its protein product is CASSQASGEQYF.

This clone was seen a handful of times. The rearrangement links TRBV5-4 to TRBJ2-7; D not certain. This CDR3 is built from 12 residues. Germline CDR1 is SGHNT and CDR2 is YYREEE (reference sequence). The ends were cut back, 3 bases at V and 1 base at J, with 5 bases in the middle. The CDR3 protein is CASSSESYEQYF. The CDR3 DNA is TGTGCCAGCAGCTCTGAATCCTACGAGCAGTACTTC.

This clone was observed a handful of times. The chain recombines TRBV29-1 with TRBJ1-1; 7 bases agree with TRBD1. Germline CDR1 is SQVTM and CDR2 is ANQGSEA. The CDR3 loop spans 11 amino acids. V lost 7 bases to trimming and J lost 7 bases; unmatched junction nucleotides: 6. CDR3 residues: CSGMTGLEAFF. In nucleotides, the CDR3 is TGCAGCGGCATGACAGGGCTTGAAGCTTTCTTT.

The rearrangement links TRBV7-8 to TRBJ2-3, with a tentative D call TRBD1 (6 bases). V lost 6 bases to trimming and J lost 1 base, with 23 bases between them. CDR1 SGHVS and CDR2 FQNEAQ come from the germline V gene. The CDR3 is 18 residues long. The CDR3 DNA is TGTGCCAGCAGTCCCACCCGAAGGGGGATGGGGGGCACAGATACGCAGTATTTT. Translating gives CASSPTRRGMGGTDTQYF.

The chain carries TRBV27 and TRBJ2-7; TRBD1 is a possible D gene (6 bases). The CDR3 runs 14 residues. Germline V lookup: CDR1 MNHEY, CDR2 SMNVEV (reference sequence). The germline V and J ends were trimmed by 0 bases and 3 bases, with 9 bases remaining between them. The CDR3 nucleotides read TGTGCCAGCAGTTTATCCAGGGGCGGCTACGAGCAGTACTTC. It is translated as CASSLSRGGYEQYF.

This chain links TRBV9 with TRBJ2-3; 8 nucleotides agree with TRBD2. The V gene's germline CDR1 is SGDLS and CDR2 YYNGEE. The V segment lost 4 bases and the J segment 3 bases; nucleotides outside the gene matches: 10. The CDR3 is 16 amino acids. As DNA, the CDR3 is TGTGCCAGCAGCCCCGTGTCCCGGGGGGGTACAGATACGCAGTATTTT. Protein sequence: CASSPVSRGGTDTQYF.

V and J are TRBV29-1 and TRBJ2-7, with a possible D match to TRBD2 (5 bases). CDR1 is SQVTM and CDR2 is ANQGSEA in the germline V gene. V was clipped by 4 bases and J by 2 bases, with 12 bases between them. The CDR3 is 13 amino acids. CDR3 nucleotides: TGCAGCGTTGTTCCCGGGAACACCTACGAGCAGTACTTC. Its translation is CSVVPGNTYEQYF.

This chain uses TRBV4-2 with TRBJ2-7; 10 bases are shared with TRBD2. V lost 2 bases, J lost 2 bases, and 3 bases stayed unmatched. Germline V gene data show CDR1 as LGHNA and CDR2 as YNFKEQ. This CDR3 comprises 15 residues. The CDR3 DNA sequence: TGTGCCAGCAGCCAACCTAGCGGGGGTCCCTACGAGCAGTACTTC. It specifies CASSQPSGGPYEQYF.

This clone was observed a few times. The chain employs TRBV29-1 and TRBJ2-7, with D maybe TRBD1 (5 bases). CDR1 and CDR2 (germline): SQVTM, ANQGSEA. The CDR3 totals 15 residues. Trimming left V 4 bases short and J 0 bases short, with 16 bases between. The DNA for the CDR3 is TGCAGCGTTGGACAGTCCCGCCTTAGCTCCTACGAGCAGTACTTC. It is translated as CSVGQSRLSSYEQYF.

The rearrangement joins TRBV9 to TRBJ1-1, with D possibly TRBD1 on 5 matching bases. CDR1 and CDR2 (germline): SGDLS, YYNGEE. The CDR3 spans 16 residues. The V end was cut by 3 bases, the J end by 3 bases, with 18 bases between. CDR3 amino acids: CASSDPRDSPDTEAFF. Written as DNA, the CDR3 is TGTGCCAGCAGCGATCCCAGGGATTCCCCAGACACTGAAGCTTTCTTT.

J is TRBJ1-2 and V is TRBV29-1; a weak D match, TRBD1 (5 bases). Trimming shortened V by 5 bases and J by 4 bases, and 14 bases separated the two germline ends. Germline V lookup: CDR1 SQVTM, CDR2 ANQGSEA. This CDR3 spans 13 amino acids. The CDR3 reads CSVILPGRYGYTF. CDR3 coding DNA: TGCAGCGTTATTCTTCCAGGGCGCTATGGCTACACCTTC.

This clone has more than one count but fewer than ten. The genes are TRBV11-2 and TRBJ2-4; no definite D call. CDR3 size: 10 residues. The germline V and J ends were trimmed by 8 bases and 7 bases, with 6 bases remaining between them. Germline V gene sequence: CDR1 SGHAT, CDR2 FQNNGV. The CDR3 coding sequence is TGTGCCAGCGGAACGAACATTCAGTACTTC. Translated: CASGTNIQYF.

This chain connects TRBV4-2 to TRBJ2-7; D might be TRBD1 (5 bases). CDR3 length: 15 residues. CDR1 and CDR2 (germline): LGHNA, YNFKEQ. V lost 1 base and J lost 4, with 14 bases in between. The CDR3 nucleotides read TGTGCCAGCAGCCAAGGTGTCTCGACAGAGTACGAGCAGTACTTC. Its translation is CASSQGVSTEYEQYF.

This chain joins TRBV9 and TRBJ2-7, with 7 bases that match TRBD2. This CDR3 has 15 residues. V shed 2 bases and J 2 bases; nucleotides not matched to a gene: 7. Germline-derived CDR1 and CDR2 are SGDLS and YYNGEE. DNA of the CDR3: TGTGCCAGCAGCGTTGCTAGCGGCAGCCCCTACGAGCAGTACTTC. Encoded protein: CASSVASGSPYEQYF.

This chain links TRBV11-1 with TRBJ2-3, with D perhaps TRBD1 (5 bases). CDR3 length equals 15 residues. Germline CDR1 reads SGHAT; CDR2 reads FQDESV (reference sequence). The V end lost 5 bases, the J end lost 2 bases, and 14 bases lay between the germline ends. CDR3 sequence: CASSHPGLLTDTQYF. In DNA form, the CDR3 reads TGTGCCAGCAGCCACCCAGGGTTACTCACAGATACGCAGTATTTT. Drawing the rest from reference TRBV11-1 and TRBJ2-3, the complete variable domain is EAEVAQSPRYKITEKSQAVAFWCDPISGHATLYWYRQILGQGPELLVQFQDESVVDDSQLPKDRFSAERLKGVDSTLKIQPAELGDSAMYLCASSHPGLLTDTQYFGPGTRLTVL.

This clone was counted ten times or more. The chain recombines TRBV5-4 with TRBJ2-2; unclear D gene. The ends were cut back, 1 base at V and 2 bases at J, with 9 bases in the middle. This CDR3 comprises 15 residues. The germline V gene has CDR1 SGHNT and CDR2 YYREEE (reference sequence). The CDR3 here is CASSLKSRNTGELFF. In DNA, the CDR3 is TGTGCCAGCAGCTTGAAATCCCGTAACACCGGGGAGCTGTTTTTT. Filled out from reference TRBV5-4 and TRBJ2-2, the complete variable domain reads ETGVTQSPTHLIKTRGQQVTLRCSSQSGHNTVSWYQQALGQGPQFIFQYYREEENGRGNFPPRFSGLQFPNYSSELNVNALELDDSALYLCASSLKSRNTGELFFGEGSRLTVL.